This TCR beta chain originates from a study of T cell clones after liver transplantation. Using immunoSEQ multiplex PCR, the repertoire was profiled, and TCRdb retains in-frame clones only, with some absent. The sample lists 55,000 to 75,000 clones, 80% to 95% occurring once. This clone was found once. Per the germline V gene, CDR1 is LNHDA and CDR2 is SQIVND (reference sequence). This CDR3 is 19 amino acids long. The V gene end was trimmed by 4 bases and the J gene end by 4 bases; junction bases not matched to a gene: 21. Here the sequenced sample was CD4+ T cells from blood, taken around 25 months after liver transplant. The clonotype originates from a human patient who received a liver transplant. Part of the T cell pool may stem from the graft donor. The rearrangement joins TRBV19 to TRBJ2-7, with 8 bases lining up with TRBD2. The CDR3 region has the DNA TGTGCCAGTAGTACGTTTATAGCGGGAAGGTCCGGGAGAGTATACGAGCAGTACTTC. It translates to CASSTFIAGRSGRVYEQYF.